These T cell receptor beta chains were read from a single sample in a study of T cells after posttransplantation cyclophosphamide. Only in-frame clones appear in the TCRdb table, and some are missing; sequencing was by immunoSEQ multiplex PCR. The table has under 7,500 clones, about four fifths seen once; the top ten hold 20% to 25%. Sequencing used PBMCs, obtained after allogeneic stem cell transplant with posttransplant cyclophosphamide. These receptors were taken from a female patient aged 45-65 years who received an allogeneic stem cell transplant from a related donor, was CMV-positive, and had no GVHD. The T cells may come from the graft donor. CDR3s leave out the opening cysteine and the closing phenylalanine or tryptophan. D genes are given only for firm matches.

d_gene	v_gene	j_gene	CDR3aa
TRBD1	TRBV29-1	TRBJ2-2	SVEYPDRGRTGELF
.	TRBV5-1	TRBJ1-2	ASSLEQGSLRGYT
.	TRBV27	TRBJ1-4	ASSLGRGGFNEKLF
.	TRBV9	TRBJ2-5	ASSVGGGRETQY
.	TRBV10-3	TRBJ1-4	AIRSEDLANEKLF
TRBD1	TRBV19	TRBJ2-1	ASGPGQGYNEQF
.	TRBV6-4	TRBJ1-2	ASSDSSGSAGRNYGYT
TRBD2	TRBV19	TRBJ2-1	ASSIAPVGAGPGNEQF
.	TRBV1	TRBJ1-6	TSSPRGRGSSYNSPLH
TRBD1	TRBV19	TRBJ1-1	ASSIDLADRGTEAF
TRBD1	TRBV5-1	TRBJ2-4	ASSLGEQGARNIQY
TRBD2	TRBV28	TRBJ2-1	ASSSPFAGGPSEQF
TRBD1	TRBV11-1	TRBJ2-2	ASSPRQGARTGELF
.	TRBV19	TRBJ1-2	ASSMVAGQSGYT
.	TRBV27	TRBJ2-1	ASKRTRGSYNEQF
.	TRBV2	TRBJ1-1	ASDSLNTEAF